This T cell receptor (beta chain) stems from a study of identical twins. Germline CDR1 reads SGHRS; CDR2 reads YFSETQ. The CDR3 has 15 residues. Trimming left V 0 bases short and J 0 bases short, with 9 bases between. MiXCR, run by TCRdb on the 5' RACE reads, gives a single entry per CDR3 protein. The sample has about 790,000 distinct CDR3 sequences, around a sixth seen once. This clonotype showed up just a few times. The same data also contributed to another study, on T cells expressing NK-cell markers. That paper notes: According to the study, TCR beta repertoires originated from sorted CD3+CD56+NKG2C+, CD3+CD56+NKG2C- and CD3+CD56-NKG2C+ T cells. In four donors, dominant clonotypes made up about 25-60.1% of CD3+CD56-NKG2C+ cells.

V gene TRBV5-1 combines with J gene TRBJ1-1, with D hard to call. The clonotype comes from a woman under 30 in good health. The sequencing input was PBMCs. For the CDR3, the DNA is TGCGCCAGCAGCTTGGACGGCCAGATGAACACTGAAGCTTTCTTT. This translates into CASSLDGQMNTEAFF.